Listed here are 31 T cell receptor beta chains from one sample, sequenced in a study of CD8+CD57+ T cells in acquired aplastic anemia. CDR3 and TCR beta VDJ profiling relied on a genomic DNA template. One entry per CDR3 protein, called by TCRdb with MiXCR from the reads. The table records approximately 200,000 distinct CDR3 sequences, over 40% of them present only once. All sequencing subjects had displayed CD8+CD57+ cell expansion on flow cytometry. The sequenced material came from sorted CD4+, CD8+, or CD8+CD57+ T cells (not recorded which) from PBMCs. These receptors came from a human donor with aplastic anemia.

This clonotype was counted a single time. The chain uses TRBV20-1 and TRBJ2-1, with a tentative D call TRBD2 (5 bases). Germline loops: CDR1 DFQATT, CDR2 SNEGSKA (reference sequence). V gave up 5 bases and J gave up 4 bases, with 18 bases separating them. This CDR3 region has 15 residues. In DNA form, the CDR3 reads TGCAGTGCTGCAGGTGTTGGCGGGCGATACAATGAGCAGTTCTTC. It is translated as CSAAGVGGRYNEQFF.

This clonotype occurred a few times. The V and J genes are TRBV28 and TRBJ1-5, with a tentative D call TRBD1 (5 bases). The CDR3 spans 16 residues. Trimming pared 5 bases from V and 7 bases from J, leaving 21 bases between. CDR1 and CDR2 from the germline V gene are MDHEN and SYDVKM. The CDR3 DNA follows: TGTGCCAGCAGTCGGGGAGGTGCAGGACGGGGGCAGCCCCAGCATTTT. Translation gives CASSRGGAGRGQPQHF.

This clonotype was counted ten times or more. The chain combines TRBV3-1 with TRBJ2-6, with D uncertain. From germline, CDR1 is LGHDT and CDR2 YNNKEL (reference sequence). V was pared by 5 bases and J by 0 bases, with 11 bases between. The CDR3 is made up of 16 amino acids. DNA for the CDR3: TGTGCCAGCAGCTACCGTCAAGGCTCTGGGGCCAACGTCCTGACTTTC. This gives the protein CASSYRQGSGANVLTF.

The rearrangement links TRBV10-1 to TRBJ2-7, with TRBD1 matching 8 bases. Germline lookup yields CDR1 WNHNN and CDR2 SYGVQD (reference sequence). The V gene end was trimmed by 2 bases and the J gene end by 2 bases; junction bases not matched to a gene: 2. The CDR3 totals 14 residues. The CDR3 spells CASSETTGAYEQYF. The CDR3 region has the DNA TGCGCCAGCAGTGAGACGACAGGGGCCTACGAGCAGTACTTC.

This clonotype was recorded many times. The chain carries TRBV7-3 and TRBJ2-2; 13 bases map to TRBD2. The CDR3 consists of 17 residues. V lost 5 bases to trimming and J lost 6 bases; unmatched junction nucleotides: 9. In germline, CDR1 is SGHTA, CDR2 FQGTGA. The CDR3 protein is CASSPGLAGARAGELFF. For the CDR3, the DNA is TGTGCCAGCAGCCCTGGACTAGCGGGGGCGAGGGCCGGGGAGCTGTTTTTT. Full variable domain (rest looked up from reference TRBV7-3 and TRBJ2-2): GAGVSQTPSNKVTEKGKYVELRCDPISGHTALYWYRQSLGQGPEFLIYFQGTGAADDSGLPNDRFFAVRPEGSVSTLKIQRTERGDSAVYLCASSPGLAGARAGELFFGEGSRLTVL.

The chain carries TRBV10-3 and TRBJ2-1; TRBD1 might be the D (5 bases). Trimming left V 10 bases short and J 8 bases short, with 12 bases between. CDR3 length: 11 residues. Germline V CDR1 and CDR2: ENHRY, SYGVKD. This CDR3 reads CASTQGHEQFF. CDR3 bases: TGTGCCAGTACCCAGGGTCATGAGCAGTTCTTC.

For this clonotype: A clone one base away is much larger, so this may be a read error. The J gene is TRBJ1-6, the V gene TRBV5-1; D is uncertain. Germline-derived CDR1 and CDR2 are SGHRS and YFSETQ. CDR3 length: 17 residues. Trimming cost V 4 bases and J 7 bases, with 21 bases left between them. The CDR3 DNA follows: TGCGCCAGCAGCCCCACTAATATTGGGCCCGACAATTCACCCCTCCACTTT. Translation gives CASSPTNIGPDNSPLHF.

This clonotype was recorded at least ten times. V is TRBV2 and J is TRBJ2-1; 11 nucleotides align to TRBD2. The CDR3 has 14 residues. Germline loops: CDR1 SNHLY, CDR2 FYNNEI. V lost 3 bases and J lost 9; bases outside the gene matches: 4. CDR3 loop: CASSDLAGGFEQFF. The CDR3 DNA reads TGTGCCAGCAGTGATCTAGCGGGGGGTTTTGAGCAGTTCTTC.

This chain links TRBV6-5 with TRBJ1-5, with D perhaps matching TRBD1 (6 bases). The germline V gene encodes CDR1 MNHEY and CDR2 SVGAGI. This CDR3 is 19 amino acids long. V shed 5 bases and J shed 0 bases, with 23 bases lying between them. The CDR3 nucleotides read TGTGCCAGCAGTAGCCGGACAGCCGGCCTTCTTGATAGCAATCAGCCCCAGCATTTT. It codes for CASSSRTAGLLDSNQPQHF.

J is TRBJ2-7 and V is TRBV20-1, with 8 bases lining up with TRBD2. The CDR3 is made up of 13 amino acids. Trimming removed 5 bases from V and 6 bases from J; junction bases left unmatched: 9. The germline V gene encodes CDR1 DFQATT and CDR2 SNEGSKA (reference sequence). The CDR3 nucleotides are TGCAGTGCTGCGGGACGGGGGGGCGTCGAGCAGTACTTC. Translated, it gives CSAAGRGGVEQYF.

This clonotype was observed many times. The chain links TRBV20-1 to TRBJ2-1, with 9 bases identical to TRBD1. Germline loops: CDR1 DFQATT, CDR2 SNEGSKA (reference sequence). Trimming removed 0 bases from V and 11 bases from J; junction bases left unmatched: 8. The CDR3 covers 14 residues. The DNA of the CDR3 is TGCAGTGCTAGAGATACGGACAGGGGTAGTAAGCAGTTCTTC. It encodes CSARDTDRGSKQFF.

This clonotype was picked up one time. The gene calls are TRBV6-5 and TRBJ2-7; tentative D call: TRBD1 (7 bases). The CDR3 consists of 15 residues. Germline V lookup: CDR1 MNHEY, CDR2 SVGAGI. Trimming took 6 bases from V and 3 from J, leaving 18 bases between them. The CDR3 protein is CASRRRTQGGYEQYF. Here the CDR3 DNA reads TGTGCCAGCAGGAGGAGGACCCAGGGGGGCTACGAGCAGTACTTC.

The chain combines TRBV20-1 with TRBJ1-2; D not resolved. V was shortened by 0 bases and J by 4 bases, with 15 bases between the two germline ends. Germline CDR1 reads DFQATT; CDR2 reads SNEGSKA (reference sequence). CDR3 size: 15 residues. The CDR3 spells CSARDMGSYSYGYTF. CDR3 DNA sequence: TGCAGTGCTAGAGATATGGGGTCCTACTCCTATGGCTACACCTTC.

The V gene is TRBV25-1, the J gene TRBJ1-6; 9 bases fit TRBD1. With V trimmed by 2 bases and J by 0 bases, 2 bases remained unmatched. Germline V gene lookup returns CDR1 MGHDK and CDR2 SYGVNS. The CDR3 spans 17 residues. The CDR3 is CASSETGQGSYNSPLHF. CDR3 coding DNA: TGTGCCAGCAGTGAAACGGGACAGGGCTCCTATAATTCACCCCTCCACTTT.

This clonotype was observed many times. The chain links TRBV10-3 to TRBJ2-3; 8 nucleotides align to TRBD1. The V gene's germline CDR1 is ENHRY and CDR2 SYGVKD. The V and J ends lost 8 bases and 0 bases, in that order; junction bases with no gene match: 13. The CDR3 is made up of 17 amino acids. CDR3 DNA: TGTGCCATCGGAGGCCGGCAGGGGGCGTCAAGCACAGATACGCAGTATTTT. This codes for CAIGGRQGASSTDTQYF.

This chain connects TRBV2 to TRBJ1-6, with TRBD1 as a possible D gene (5 bases). Trimming took off 6 bases at V and 12 bases at J, with 15 bases between the two ends. CDR1 and CDR2 from the germline V gene are SNHLY and FYNNEI. The length of the CDR3 is 13 residues. CDR3 nucleotides: TGTGCCAGCAGCGTAACAGGAGTACGACCCCTCCACTTT. Its protein is CASSVTGVRPLHF.

The chain recombines TRBV7-9 with TRBJ2-5; TRBD1 matches 10 bases. The germline gives CDR1 SEHNR, CDR2 FQNEAQ (reference sequence). The CDR3 consists of 16 residues. The V and J ends lost 5 bases and 5 bases, in that order; junction bases with no gene match: 11. CDR3 amino acids: CASSVTGQGGTETQYF. The DNA for the CDR3 is TGTGCCAGCAGCGTTACCGGACAGGGGGGTACTGAGACCCAGTACTTC.

The chain uses TRBV19 and TRBJ1-3; tentatively, D is TRBD1 (5 bases). Germline CDR1 and CDR2: LNHDA and SQIVND (reference sequence). V shed 7 bases and J shed 9 bases, with 16 bases lying between them. This CDR3 region has 13 residues. The CDR3 is CASTDTGRSTIYF. DNA of the CDR3: TGTGCCAGTACGGACACCGGTCGAAGCACCATATATTTT.

This clonotype came up many times. The V and J genes are TRBV20-1 and TRBJ1-2; TRBD1 matches 9 bases. Trimming removed 1 base from V and 7 bases from J; junction bases left unmatched: 4. The CDR3 is made up of 13 amino acids. CDR1 is DFQATT, CDR2 SNEGSKA, per germline (reference sequence). CDR3 residues: CSARAQGAGGYTF. In DNA, the CDR3 is TGCAGTGCTAGAGCACAGGGGGCTGGTGGCTACACCTTC.

The chain joins TRBV7-8 to TRBJ2-2, with 12 nucleotides matching TRBD1. Germline CDR1 is SGHVS and CDR2 is FQNEAQ. V was pared by 6 bases and J by 7 bases, with 12 bases of the junction left unmatched. This CDR3 contains 17 residues. The CDR3 DNA sequence: TGTGCCAGCAGGGCCGGGGGGACAGGGGGCCATAGCGGGGAGCTGTTTTTT. Translating it yields CASRAGGTGGHSGELFF. Looking up the rest from reference TRBV7-8 and TRBJ2-2 gives the full variable domain: GAGVSQSPRYKVAKRGQDVALRCDPISGHVSLFWYQQALGQGPEFLTYFQNEAQLDKSGLPSDRFFAERPEGSVSTLKIQRTQQEDSAVYLCASRAGGTGGHSGELFFGEGSRLTVL.

This clonotype was seen many times. The DNA of the CDR3 is TGTGCCAGCAGTTACCCTCCCCCCTCCCGGGACAGGGGGAATGGCTACACCTTC. It codes for CASSYPPPSRDRGNGYTF. The chain links TRBV6-6 to TRBJ1-2; 11 bases line up with TRBD1. Trimming cost V 2 bases and J 6 bases; bases outside gene matches: 14. The V gene's germline CDR1 is MNHNY and CDR2 SVGAGI (reference sequence). CDR3 length: 18 amino acids.

In its sample, this clonotype was seen many times. The rearrangement joins TRBV20-1 to TRBJ2-3, with unresolved D. The CDR3 extends over 13 amino acids. V was cut by 3 bases and J by 4 bases, with 11 bases left in between. The V gene's germline CDR1 is DFQATT and CDR2 SNEGSKA (reference sequence). DNA for the CDR3: TGCAGTGCTAGTCTCCTAGGATCAGATACGCAGTATTTT. This codes for CSASLLGSDTQYF.

The sample holds many counts of this clonotype. The chain joins TRBV12-3 or TRBV12-4 to TRBJ1-5, with D possibly matching TRBD1 (5 bases). The CDR3 runs 15 residues. Trimming left V 2 bases short and J 6 bases short, with 14 bases between. Here the CDR3 reads CASSLWGEEGQPQHF. The CDR3 nucleotides read TGTGCCAGCAGTTTATGGGGGGAGGAGGGTCAGCCCCAGCATTTT.

The sample holds a few counts of this clonotype. The chain recombines TRBV7-2 with TRBJ1-2; D is undetermined. V was pared by 0 bases and J by 6 bases, with 5 bases between. This CDR3 is built from 12 residues. Germline lookup yields CDR1 SGHTA and CDR2 FQGNSA. CDR3: CASSLAGDGYTF. The CDR3 DNA is TGTGCCAGCAGCTTAGCGGGTGATGGCTACACCTTC.

V gene TRBV7-9 combines with J gene TRBJ1-2; D not certain. This CDR3 region has 16 residues. Germline lookup yields CDR1 SEHNR and CDR2 FQNEAQ (reference sequence). The V end lost 5 bases, the J end lost 1 base, and 17 bases lay between the germline ends. CDR3 sequence (DNA): TGTGCCAGCAGCCAGTCGGACGGTGGATTTAACTATGGCTACACCTTC. Protein product: CASSQSDGGFNYGYTF.

The chain couples TRBV6-5 to TRBJ2-7; 7 positions agree with TRBD2. The CDR3 is made up of 13 amino acids. The V and J ends lost 4 bases and 5 bases, in that order; junction bases with no gene match: 5. The germline V gene encodes CDR1 MNHEY and CDR2 SVGAGI. CDR3 loop: CASSSGGRDEQYF. The DNA of the CDR3 is TGTGCCAGCAGTTCCGGGGGGAGGGACGAGCAGTACTTC.

This clonotype was seen at least ten times. CDR3 in DNA: TGCAGTGCTAGAACGGGGATCGGAACCGGGGAGCTGTTTTTT. Protein sequence: CSARTGIGTGELFF. The chain uses TRBV20-1 and TRBJ2-2, with a weak D call TRBD2 (5 bases). CDR1 is DFQATT, CDR2 SNEGSKA, per germline (reference sequence). This CDR3 comprises 14 residues. The V gene lost 2 bases and the J gene lost 5 bases, with 12 bases spanning the gap.

This sequence joins TRBV15 and TRBJ2-6; tentative D call: TRBD1 (5 bases). The germline gives CDR1 LNHNV, CDR2 YYDKDF (reference sequence). This CDR3 is 16 amino acids long. With 5 bases removed from V and 0 bases from J, the gap between germline ends came to 11 bases. The CDR3 DNA follows: TGTGCCACCAGCGGCAGACAGCCCTCTGGGGCCAACGTCCTGACTTTC. Translated, it gives CATSGRQPSGANVLTF.

This clonotype occurred many times. The chain employs TRBV6-6 and TRBJ2-7, with 8 bases fitting TRBD1. CDR3 length equals 14 residues. The J segment lost 2 bases and the V segment lost 2 bases, leaving 2 bases of the junction unmatched. Germline CDR1 MNHNY, CDR2 SVGAGI (reference sequence). CDR3 DNA sequence: TGTGCCAGCAGTTACGGACAGGGCACCTACGAGCAGTACTTC. Translating it yields CASSYGQGTYEQYF.

This clonotype showed up many times. The chain couples TRBV9 to TRBJ2-3, with TRBD2 identical over 7 bases. Germline V gives CDR1 SGDLS, CDR2 YYNGEE. The ends lost 2 bases at V and 4 bases at J; junction bases unmatched: 4. The CDR3 runs 14 residues. DNA for the CDR3: TGTGCCAGCAGCGTGGGACTACGCTCAGATACGCAGTATTTT. As protein: CASSVGLRSDTQYF.

J is TRBJ2-5 and V is TRBV3-1; 9 nucleotides agree with TRBD1. Trimming removed 3 bases from V and 9 bases from J; junction bases left unmatched: 11. CDR1 is LGHDT and CDR2 is YNNKEL in the germline V gene (reference sequence). CDR3 length: 15 amino acids. DNA for the CDR3: TGTGCCAGCAGCCAGGCCCGGACAGGGGTTACGGCCCAGTACTTC. It is translated as CASSQARTGVTAQYF.